The table lists the clone carrying this T cell receptor beta chain with a count of one. RNA was extracted with the RNeasy kit, and a quantity of about 0.45 to 1 ug was reverse transcribed using random hexamers. Across 54 Vbeta and 13 Jbeta, immunoSEQ multiplex PCR amplified TCR beta CDR3. TCRdb re-called the immunoSEQ multiplex PCR reads through MiXCR, storing one row per CDR3 protein. Found here are about 280,000 distinct CDR3 sequences, roughly 81% of them singletons; the top ten hold around 0.11%. Germline assignment: CDR1 SGHAT and CDR2 FQNNGV. Trimming cost V 5 bases and J 6 bases, with 14 bases left between them. The CDR3 is 13 amino acids. These data originate in a study of CD8 T cells in Susac syndrome.

This chain joins TRBV11-2 and TRBJ2-7; no clear D gene. The clonotype comes from a human donor with multiple sclerosis. Sequenced input: CD8+ T cells from PBMCs. The CDR3 DNA sequence: TGTGCCAGCAGCCCAACGACTCGGAGCGAGCAGTACTTC. Translating it yields CASSPTTRSEQYF.